The 7 T cell receptor beta chains given below trace back to one sample, sequenced in a study of T cell changes during pregnancy in multiple sclerosis. Clones were sequenced by immunoSEQ multiplex PCR, and TCRdb holds only the in-frame ones, with some missing. The table includes about 46,000 clones, roughly 93% detected once. The source was CD8+ T cells from peripheral blood mononuclear cells, collected in the first trimester of pregnancy. Source of these receptors: a female donor with multiple sclerosis, enrolled in a pregnancy study.

V gene TRBV4-2 combines with J gene TRBJ2-7; a possible D gene is TRBD2 (6 bases). The CDR3 consists of 20 residues. V was pared by 4 bases and J by 0 bases, with 28 bases between. The V gene's germline CDR1 is LGHNA and CDR2 YNFKEQ. The CDR3 loop is CASSRPLDKEAGFSSYEQYF. The CDR3 coding sequence is TGTGCCAGCAGCCGCCCCCTCGACAAGGAGGCGGGATTCAGCTCCTACGAGCAGTACTTC.

The chain uses TRBV28 and TRBJ1-2; TRBD1 agrees at 10 bases. V shed 6 bases, J shed 6 bases, and the junction held 4 bases outside the gene matches. The CDR3 sequence is 13 residues long. Germline V gene lookup returns CDR1 MDHEN and CDR2 SYDVKM. CDR3 nucleotide sequence: TGTGCCAGCAGCCGGACAGGGGGGAATGGCTACACCTTC. Its translation: CASSRTGGNGYTF.

This chain uses TRBV10-2 with TRBJ2-1, with D perhaps TRBD2 (6 bases). Germline V gene data show CDR1 as WSHSY and CDR2 as SAAADI. The germline V and J ends were trimmed by 7 bases and 0 bases, with 13 bases remaining between them. The CDR3 length is 15 residues. The CDR3 DNA reads TGCGCCAGCACCTTAGCGGTGAGCTCCTACAATGAGCAGTTCTTC. Translation gives CASTLAVSSYNEQFF.

V and J are TRBV4-1 and TRBJ1-1, with 9 bases identical to TRBD1. The CDR3 spans 16 residues. After removal of 7 bases from V and 1 base from J, the junction contained 10 bases not matched to a gene. Germline values: CDR1 MGHRA, CDR2 YSYEKL. CDR3 coding DNA: TGCGCCAGCAAGGGGACGTCACAGGGGGCGAACACTGAAGCTTTCTTT. Encoded protein: CASKGTSQGANTEAFF.

This sequence joins TRBV29-1 and TRBJ2-1, with 7 bases aligning to TRBD2. Germline CDR1 SQVTM, CDR2 ANQGSEA. Trimming took 4 bases from V and 6 from J; bases not matched to a gene: 6. The CDR3 runs to 13 residues. CDR3 region: CSVVGGRGNEQFF. CDR3 DNA sequence: TGCAGCGTTGTAGGCGGGAGAGGCAATGAGCAGTTCTTC.

V usage is TRBV6-5 and J usage is TRBJ1-1, with 8 bases identical to TRBD1. Germline V lookup: CDR1 MNHEY, CDR2 SVGAGI. The CDR3 loop spans 14 amino acids. After removal of 2 bases from V and 1 base from J, the junction contained 0 bases not matched to a gene. CDR3 region: CASSYDRGNTEAFF. CDR3 sequence (DNA): TGTGCCAGCAGTTACGACAGGGGGAACACTGAAGCTTTCTTT.

The rearrangement links TRBV4-1 to TRBJ2-7, with D maybe TRBD2 (5 bases). Germline V gene sequence: CDR1 MGHRA, CDR2 YSYEKL. CDR3 length: 12 residues. The V and J ends lost 0 bases and 7 bases respectively, with 7 bases between them. The CDR3 sequence: CASSQESGEQYF. CDR3 nucleotide sequence: TGCGCCAGCAGCCAAGAATCGGGGGAGCAGTACTTC.